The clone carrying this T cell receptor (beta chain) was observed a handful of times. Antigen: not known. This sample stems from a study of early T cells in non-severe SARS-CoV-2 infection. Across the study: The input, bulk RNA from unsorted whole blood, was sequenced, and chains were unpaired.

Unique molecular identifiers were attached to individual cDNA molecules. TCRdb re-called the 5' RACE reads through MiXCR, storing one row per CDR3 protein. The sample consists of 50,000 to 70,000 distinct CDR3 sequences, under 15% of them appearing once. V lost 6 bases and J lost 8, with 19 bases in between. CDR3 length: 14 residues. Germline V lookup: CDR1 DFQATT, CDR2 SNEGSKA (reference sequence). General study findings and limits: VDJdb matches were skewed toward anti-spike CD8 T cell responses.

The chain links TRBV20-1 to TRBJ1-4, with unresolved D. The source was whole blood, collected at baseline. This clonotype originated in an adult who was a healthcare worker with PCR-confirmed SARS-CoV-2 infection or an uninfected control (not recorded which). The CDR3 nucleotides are TGCAGTGCAAAAGGAGGCGCCTCTCGGGAAAAACTGTTTTTT. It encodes CSAKGGASREKLFF.